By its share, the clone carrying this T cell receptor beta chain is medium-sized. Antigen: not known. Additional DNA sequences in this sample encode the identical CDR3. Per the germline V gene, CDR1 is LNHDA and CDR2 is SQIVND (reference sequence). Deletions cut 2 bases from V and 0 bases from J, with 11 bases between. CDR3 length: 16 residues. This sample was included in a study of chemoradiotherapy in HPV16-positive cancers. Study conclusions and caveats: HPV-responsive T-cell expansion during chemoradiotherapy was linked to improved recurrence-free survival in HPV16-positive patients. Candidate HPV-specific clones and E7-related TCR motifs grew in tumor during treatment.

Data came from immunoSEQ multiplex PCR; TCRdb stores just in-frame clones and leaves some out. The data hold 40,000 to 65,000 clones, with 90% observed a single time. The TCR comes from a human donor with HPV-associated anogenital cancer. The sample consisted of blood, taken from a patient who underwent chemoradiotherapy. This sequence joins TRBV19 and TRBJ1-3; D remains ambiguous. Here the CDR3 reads CASSISLASSGNTIYF. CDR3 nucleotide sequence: TGTGCCAGTAGTATATCACTAGCGAGCTCTGGAAACACCATATATTTT. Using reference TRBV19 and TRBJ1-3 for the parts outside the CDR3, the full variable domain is DGGITQSPKYLFRKEGQNVTLSCEQNLNHDAMYWYRQDPGQGLRLIYYSQIVNDFQKGDIAEGYSVSREKKESFPLTVTSAQKNPTAFYLCASSISLASSGNTIYFGEGSWLTVV.